This TCR beta chain emerged from a study of vaccination and CD4 T cells after COVID-19. Study-level information: Sampling that followed vaccination took place a median approximately 79 days after dose two, within a range of 14 to 241.

Researchers used the Oncomine TCR Beta short-read assay to sequence DNA from cultured CD4+ T cells. In this case, cultured CD4+ T cells provided the extracted genomic DNA. TCRdb recomputed calls from the PCR reads with MiXCR, one row per CDR3 protein. Of about 4,000 distinct CDR3 sequences listed, under 30% were seen once; the top ten hold 15%. Germline V gene data show CDR1 as SGHVS and CDR2 as FQNEAQ. Trimming cost V 6 bases and J 3 bases, with 9 bases left between them. CDR3 length equals 12 residues. Treatment noted: approximately 9-day PBMC culture with coronavirus spike peptide pools or control peptides (ViraFEST assay). One should note that the unexposed donor's CD4+ T cells were collected before the COVID-19 pandemic (2011-2018). About this clonotype itself: Its antigen remains unknown.

The sequence derives from a human donor in good health. The chain has TRBV7-8 and TRBJ2-7, with unresolved D. The sequencing sample was made of CD4+ T cells from blood, cultured in vitro. CDR3 amino acids: CASRNTLYEQYF. In DNA, the CDR3 is TGTGCCAGCAGAAATACCCTCTACGAGCAGTACTTC.